The rows below give T cell receptor beta chains drawn from one sample of a study of regulatory T cells in long-lasting Graves disease. TCRdb recomputed calls from the multiplex PCR reads with MiXCR, one row per CDR3 protein. The table shows about 560,000 distinct CDR3 sequences, with about 15% occurring only once. The sample was also linked to a second study, of T cells in Graves' hyperthyroidism and ophthalmopathy.

This specimen consisted of peripheral blood mononuclear cells (PBMCs), obtained at new diagnosis, from a patient treated with antithyroid drugs. The receptors were sampled from a man aged 18 to 30 with Graves disease. The CDR3 runs from the conserved cysteine through the conserved F or W. D genes are given only for firm matches. Not all rows give a size; the values are once, few, many and, for expanded clones, a class.

D | J | size | V | CDR3 | DNA
- | TRBJ1-1 | many | TRBV2 | CASTLPSNTEAFF | TGTGCCAGCACCCTCCCTTCGAACACTGAAGCTTTCTTT
TRBD1 | TRBJ2-7 | many | TRBV5-1 | CASSFGTGDLEQYF | TGCGCCAGCAGCTTCGGGACAGGGGATCTCGAGCAGTACTTC
- | TRBJ1-1 | many | TRBV6-5 | CASSYSTSAGDTEAFF | TGTGCCAGCAGTTACTCGACCTCCGCAGGGGACACTGAAGCTTTCTTT
TRBD2 | TRBJ2-7 | many | TRBV7-9 | CASSMAGLASEQYF | TGTGCCAGCAGCATGGCCGGACTAGCGAGCGAGCAGTACTTC
- | TRBJ1-1 | - | TRBV5-1 | CASSLAGDNTEAFF | TGCGCCAGCAGCTTGGCCGGGGACAACACTGAAGCTTTCTTT
TRBD2 | TRBJ2-1 | - | TRBV29-1 | CSVGGGTSAPSSSYNEQFF | TGCAGCGTTGGAGGTGGGACTAGCGCACCCTCTAGCTCCTACAATGAGCAGTTCTTC
- | TRBJ2-7 | few | TRBV11-2 | CASSLMRLRLPYEQYF | TGTGCCAGCAGCTTGATGCGACTGAGACTACCCTACGAGCAGTACTTC
TRBD2 | TRBJ2-1 | - | TRBV5-1 | CASSPGLAGTYNEQFF | TGCGCCAGCAGCCCGGGACTAGCGGGCACCTACAATGAGCAGTTCTTC
- | TRBJ1-6 | - | TRBV11-2 | CASSQDSDGVNSPLHF | TGCGCCAGCAGCCAAGATAGCGACGGGGTTAATTCACCCCTCCACTTT
- | TRBJ2-2 | - | TRBV14 | CASSQGFDTGELFF | TGTGCCAGCAGCCAAGGTTTCGACACCGGGGAGCTGTTTTTT
- | TRBJ2-1 | many | TRBV28 | CASRDPWGQTYNEQFF | TGTGCCAGCAGGGACCCCTGGGGGCAGACTTACAATGAGCAGTTCTTC
- | TRBJ1-1 | - | TRBV27 | CASSLGGGGATEAFF | TGTGCCAGCAGCCTGGGAGGGGGAGGGGCTACTGAAGCTTTCTTT
- | TRBJ2-5 | many | TRBV2 | CASVELETQYF | TGTGCCAGCGTCGAATTAGAGACCCAGTACTTC
- | TRBJ2-3 | many | TRBV28 | CASSLAFVAEGPTDTQYF | TGTGCCAGCAGTCTAGCGTTCGTAGCGGAGGGGCCCACAGATACGCAGTATTTT
- | TRBJ2-6 | few | TRBV13 | CASSLGLPGSSGANVLTF | TGTGCCAGCAGCTTAGGCCTCCCGGGGAGCTCTGGGGCCAACGTCCTGACTTTC
- | TRBJ1-3 | - | TRBV12-3/TRBV12-4 | CASTKGPHYSGNTIYF | TGTGCCAGCACAAAGGGGCCGCACTACTCTGGAAACACCATATATTTT
TRBD2 | TRBJ2-4 | many | TRBV5-1 | CASSLAREGAIQYF | TGCGCCAGCAGCTTGGCCAGGGAGGGAGCCATTCAGTACTTC
- | TRBJ2-6 | few | TRBV10-1 | CASSEGQGISGANVLTF | TGCGCCAGCAGTGAGGGTCAGGGGATATCTGGGGCCAACGTCCTGACTTTC
- | TRBJ1-1 | many | TRBV2 | CASRPGHELNTEAFF | TGTGCCAGCAGGCCAGGACATGAGTTGAACACTGAAGCTTTCTTT
TRBD1 | TRBJ2-1 | - | TRBV5-6 | CASSLAGRGPGNEQFF | TGTGCCAGCAGCTTAGCGGGCAGGGGGCCTGGCAATGAGCAGTTCTTC
TRBD2 | TRBJ2-1 | - | TRBV6-1 | CASSDISGSNEQFF | TGTGCCAGCAGTGACATTAGCGGGAGCAATGAGCAGTTCTTC
TRBD2 | TRBJ2-3 | few | TRBV20-1 | CSARGYSGGTDTQYF | TGCAGTGCTAGGGGGTATAGCGGGGGCACAGATACGCAGTATTTT
- | TRBJ1-3 | many | TRBV29-1 | CSADSDSGNTIYF | TGCAGCGCCGACAGTGACTCTGGAAACACCATATATTTT
TRBD1 | TRBJ1-4 | - | TRBV28 | CASSLRLGQLNEKLFF | TGTGCCAGCAGTTTACGGCTGGGACAGCTTAATGAAAAACTGTTTTTT
- | TRBJ2-2 | few | TRBV7-9 | CASSEGELFF | TGTGCCAGCAGCGAGGGGGAGCTGTTTTTT
TRBD2 | TRBJ2-7 | - | TRBV15 | CATSVPPGGYSYEQYF | TGTGCCACCAGCGTCCCCCCGGGGGGATACTCCTACGAGCAGTACTTC
- | TRBJ2-4 | - | TRBV7-8 | CASSLEGGVAKNIQYF | TGTGCCAGCAGCTTGGAGGGGGGGGTAGCCAAAAACATTCAGTACTTC
TRBD2 | TRBJ2-3 | many | TRBV7-8 | CASSSLAGGMTDTQYF | TGTGCCAGCAGCTCCTTAGCGGGAGGGATGACAGATACGCAGTATTTT
- | TRBJ2-1 | - | TRBV9 | CASSAGRNSYNEQFF | TGTGCCAGCAGCGCCGGACGGAACTCCTACAATGAGCAGTTCTTC
- | TRBJ1-5 | many | TRBV24-1 | CATSARRADQPQHF | TGTGCCACCAGTGCGCGCAGGGCGGATCAGCCCCAGCATTTT
TRBD1 | TRBJ1-4 | many | TRBV12-3/TRBV12-4 | CASSPRQGANEKLFF | TGTGCCAGCAGTCCGAGACAGGGTGCTAATGAAAAACTGTTTTTT
- | TRBJ2-7 | many | TRBV28 | CASSFSRRQNSYEQYF | TGTGCCAGCAGTTTTTCCCGGCGGCAGAACTCCTACGAGCAGTACTTC
- | TRBJ2-2 | - | TRBV3-1 | CASSQDEGYTGELFF | TGTGCCAGCAGCCAAGATGAAGGGTACACCGGGGAGCTGTTTTTT
- | TRBJ2-5 | - | TRBV11-2 | CASSLGTITQETQYF | TGTGCCAGCAGCTTAGGGACTATCACTCAAGAGACCCAGTACTTC
- | TRBJ1-5 | many | TRBV3-1 | CASSQDPGEAQPQHF | TGTGCCAGCAGCCAAGATCCCGGAGAGGCTCAGCCCCAGCATTTT
TRBD2 | TRBJ2-1 | - | TRBV12-3/TRBV12-4 | CASSFAGAISEQFF | TGTGCCAGCAGTTTCGCGGGAGCCATTTCTGAGCAGTTCTTC